This passage covers 29 T cell receptor beta chains from one sample sequenced in a study of shared clonotypes between healthy human individuals. Data came from immunoSEQ multiplex PCR; TCRdb stores just in-frame clones and leaves some out. The sample lists 1.5 million to 1.9 million clones, 98% seen once, with about 0.45% in the top ten. The sequencing sample was made of naive CD4+ T cells sorted from blood. Subset of the sample: CD45RA+ positively selected. Receptor source: a man aged 30-40 years in good health.

The gene calls are TRBV7-9 and TRBJ2-7; no definite D call. CDR1 and CDR2 from the germline V gene are SEHNR and FQNEAQ (reference sequence). Trimming took off 2 bases at V and 1 base at J, with 12 bases between the two ends. The CDR3 loop spans 15 amino acids. Here the CDR3 DNA reads TGTGCCAGCAGCTTAACGCCACCAGCGTCCTACGAGCAGTACTTC. Amino acids: CASSLTPPASYEQYF.

The chain joins TRBV2 to TRBJ2-1; 9 nucleotides line up with TRBD2. The CDR3 consists of 15 residues. Germline V gene data show CDR1 as SNHLY and CDR2 as FYNNEI. J was trimmed by 2 bases and V by 5 bases; bases with no gene match: 4. CDR3 bases: TGTGCCAGCAGTCTTCGACTAGCGGCCTACAATGAGCAGTTCTTC. Translation gives CASSLRLAAYNEQFF.

V usage is TRBV7-8 and J usage is TRBJ2-7, with D hard to call. The CDR3 runs to 15 residues. V lost 4 bases and J 2 bases, leaving 15 bases between the germline ends. Germline values: CDR1 SGHVS, CDR2 FQNEAQ. CDR3 in DNA: TGTGCCAGCAGCTCCCTCAAGGGTCGCACCTACGAGCAGTACTTC. Translating it yields CASSSLKGRTYEQYF. Full variable domain (missing parts from reference TRBV7-8 and TRBJ2-7): GAGVSQSPRYKVAKRGQDVALRCDPISGHVSLFWYQQALGQGPEFLTYFQNEAQLDKSGLPSDRFFAERPEGSVSTLKIQRTQQEDSAVYLCASSSLKGRTYEQYFGPGTRLTVT.

This chain connects TRBV5-1 to TRBJ2-7; TRBD1 matches at 7 bases. Looked up from germline, CDR1 is SGHRS and CDR2 is YFSETQ. CDR3 length: 16 amino acids. J gave up 5 bases and V 5 bases, and 16 bases lay outside the gene matches. The CDR3, as DNA: TGCGCCAGCAGTTATAATCCGACAGGGTTAGACCACGAGCAGTACTTC. Its translation is CASSYNPTGLDHEQYF.

The J gene is TRBJ2-7, the V gene TRBV15, with unresolved D. Trimming left V 4 bases short and J 4 bases short, with 41 bases between. This CDR3 comprises 23 residues. Per germline, CDR1 LNHNV and CDR2 YYDKDF (reference sequence). The CDR3 loop reads CATSIHGVGLKDTGRTNAYEQYF. Here the CDR3 DNA reads TGTGCCACCAGCATCCACGGTGTCGGTTTAAAAGACACCGGCAGGACCAACGCGTACGAGCAGTACTTC.

CDR3 amino acids: CASSLGPRQFAGELFF. CDR3 in DNA: TGCGCCAGCAGCCTCGGACCCCGACAGTTCGCCGGGGAGCTGTTTTTT. This rearrangement joins TRBV5-1 to TRBJ2-2; D is possibly TRBD1 (5 bases). The CDR3 is 16 residues long. The germline V gene encodes CDR1 SGHRS and CDR2 YFSETQ. V was cut by 4 bases and J by 6 bases, with 19 bases left in between. The variable domain in full, with the rest retrieved from reference TRBV5-1 and TRBJ2-2, is KAGVTQTPRYLIKTRGQQVTLSCSPISGHRSVSWYQQTPGQGLQFLFEYFSETQRNKGNFPGRFSGRQFSNSRSEMNVSTLELGDSALYLCASSLGPRQFAGELFFGEGSRLTVL.

This clone was seen a single time. The chain carries TRBV30 and TRBJ2-7; 8 bases map to TRBD1. CDR1 GTSNPN and CDR2 SVGIG come from the germline V gene (reference sequence). V shed 7 bases, J shed 0 bases, and the junction held 17 bases outside the gene matches. The CDR3 covers 17 residues. The CDR3 nucleotides are TGTGCCTTAAACCTGGGACAGGCCTTCACATACTCCTACGAGCAGTACTTC. Protein: CALNLGQAFTYSYEQYF.

The chain uses TRBV29-1 and TRBJ2-7, with 9 bases aligning to TRBD2. The CDR3 covers 12 residues. CDR1 is SQVTM and CDR2 is ANQGSEA in the germline V gene. Trimming cost V 6 bases and J 5 bases; bases outside gene matches: 5. CDR3 sequence: CSVLGLAHEQYF. The CDR3, as DNA: TGCAGCGTCTTGGGACTAGCTCACGAGCAGTACTTC.

The count of this clone is one. The rearrangement joins TRBV5-1 to TRBJ2-2; 14 bases agree with TRBD2. The germline V gene encodes CDR1 SGHRS and CDR2 YFSETQ. V dropped 0 bases and J dropped 2; count of bases not matched to a gene: 6. The CDR3 is made up of 19 amino acids. CDR3 sequence (DNA): TGCGCCAGCAGCTTGGGACTAGCGGGAGGGCCAAGCAACACCGGGGAGCTGTTTTTT. It yields the protein CASSLGLAGGPSNTGELFF.

V is TRBV10-2 and J is TRBJ2-7, with 12 bases lining up with TRBD2. After removal of 6 bases from V and 3 bases from J, the junction contained 0 bases not matched to a gene. The V gene's germline CDR1 is WSHSY and CDR2 SAAADI. The CDR3 consists of 13 residues. The CDR3 region has the DNA TGCGCCAGCAGACTAGCGGGGGGCTACGAGCAGTACTTC. Protein sequence: CASRLAGGYEQYF.

The chain joins TRBV30 to TRBJ1-5; 7 nucleotides match TRBD1. CDR1 and CDR2 (germline): GTSNPN, SVGIG (reference sequence). The CDR3 length is 15 residues. Trimming removed 4 bases from V and 3 bases from J; junction bases left unmatched: 9. The CDR3 region is CAWKVPQGVNQPQHF. In nucleotides, the CDR3 is TGTGCCTGGAAGGTCCCCCAGGGGGTCAATCAGCCCCAGCATTTT. The variable domain in full, with the rest retrieved from reference TRBV30 and TRBJ1-5, is SQTIHQWPATLVQPVGSPLSLECTVEGTSNPNLYWYRQAAGRGLQLLFYSVGIGQISSEVPQNLSASRPQDRQFILSSKKLLLSDSGFYLCAWKVPQGVNQPQHFGDGTRLSIL.

The chain carries TRBV6-1 and TRBJ2-1, with 8 nucleotides matching TRBD2. J gave up 7 bases and V 4 bases, and 6 bases lay outside the gene matches. The CDR3 totals 14 residues. CDR1 and CDR2 from the germline V gene are MNHNS and SASEGT. CDR3 in DNA: TGTGCCAGCAGTGGAGCGGGAGCGCGGAATGAGCAGTTCTTC. It specifies CASSGAGARNEQFF.

V and J are TRBV5-1 and TRBJ2-4; D is possibly TRBD1 (5 bases). CDR3 size: 11 residues. Germline assignment: CDR1 SGHRS and CDR2 YFSETQ. With 0 bases removed from V and 13 bases from J, the gap between germline ends came to 8 bases. This CDR3 is CASSLEGVQYF. In DNA, the CDR3 is TGCGCCAGCAGCTTGGAAGGGGTCCAGTACTTC.

As DNA, the CDR3 is TGCGCCAGCAGCTTGGGGCCGCCGTCCTACAATGAGCAGTTCTTC. As protein: CASSLGPPSYNEQFF. The V call is TRBV5-1, the J call TRBJ2-1; D is ambiguous. Germline V gene lookup returns CDR1 SGHRS and CDR2 YFSETQ. The CDR3 extends over 15 amino acids. The V end lost 0 bases, the J end lost 1 base, and 8 bases lay between the germline ends.

This clone has only one observation. The rearrangement uses TRBV28 and TRBJ1-1; D not resolved. Germline loops: CDR1 MDHEN, CDR2 SYDVKM. The CDR3 contains 11 residues. V lost 4 bases to trimming and J lost 7 bases, with 7 bases between them. CDR3 region: CASSSSYEAFF. The CDR3, as DNA: TGTGCCAGCAGTTCCTCATATGAAGCTTTCTTT. Full variable domain (rest looked up from reference TRBV28 and TRBJ1-1): DVKVTQSSRYLVKRTGEKVFLECVQDMDHENMFWYRQDPGLGLRLIYFSYDVKMKEKGDIPEGYSVSREKKERFSLILESASTNQTSMYLCASSSSYEAFFGQGTRLTVV.

The gene calls are TRBV5-5 and TRBJ2-3; perhaps TRBD1 as D (6 bases). CDR3 length: 14 amino acids. CDR1 SGHKS and CDR2 YYEKEE come from the germline V gene (reference sequence). V dropped 4 bases and J dropped 3 bases, with 12 bases sitting between them. The CDR3 sequence: CASSPMQGTDTQYF. The CDR3 region has the DNA TGTGCCAGCAGCCCGATGCAGGGGACAGATACGCAGTATTTT.

V usage is TRBV28 and J usage is TRBJ2-3, with D possibly TRBD1 on 6 matching bases. V was clipped by 6 bases and J by 4 bases, with 14 bases between them. Germline V gene lookup returns CDR1 MDHEN and CDR2 SYDVKM. The CDR3 sequence is 14 residues long. The DNA of the CDR3 is TGTGCCAGCAGCCTCAGGGGACGCGCAGATACGCAGTATTTT. Amino acids: CASSLRGRADTQYF.

This clone was detected only once. This chain connects TRBV6-6 to TRBJ2-3, with D perhaps matching TRBD2 (5 bases). This CDR3 has 14 amino acids. Trimming removed 4 bases at V and 8 bases at J, with 16 bases between. Per the germline V gene, CDR1 is MNHNY and CDR2 is SVGAGI (reference sequence). This CDR3 reads CASSSLLGGGTQYF. The CDR3 bases are TGTGCCAGCAGTTCCCTGTTGGGCGGAGGTACGCAGTATTTT.

Comments on this clone: Additional DNA sequences in this sample encode the identical CDR3. This chain uses TRBV5-1 with TRBJ2-1; TRBD2 matches 7 bases. V shed 0 bases, J shed 7 bases, and the junction held 16 bases outside the gene matches. The CDR3 spans 18 residues. The germline V gene has CDR1 SGHRS and CDR2 YFSETQ. This chain's CDR3 is CASSLAPAGPSPANEQFF. CDR3 nucleotide sequence: TGCGCCAGCAGCTTGGCGCCAGCGGGACCCTCCCCGGCGAATGAGCAGTTCTTC.

This chain links TRBV6-1 with TRBJ1-5, with TRBD1 as a possible D gene (5 bases). Germline CDR1 reads MNHNS; CDR2 reads SASEGT. This CDR3 region has 16 residues. Trimming took 2 bases from V and 5 from J, leaving 16 bases between them. CDR3 loop: CASSERWQGEDQPQHF. The CDR3 DNA follows: TGTGCCAGCAGTGAAAGGTGGCAGGGCGAGGATCAGCCCCAGCATTTT.

The V gene is TRBV5-5, the J gene TRBJ2-7; TRBD1 agrees at 9 bases. J was trimmed by 6 bases and V by 3 bases; bases with no gene match: 7. Looked up from germline, CDR1 is SGHKS and CDR2 is YYEKEE (reference sequence). The CDR3 extends over 14 amino acids. The DNA for the CDR3 is TGTGCCAGCAGCTGGGGACAGGGTAGCGGCGAGCAGTACTTC. This sequence encodes CASSWGQGSGEQYF.

The chain links TRBV11-2 to TRBJ2-3; TRBD2 agrees at 15 bases. Per germline, CDR1 SGHAT and CDR2 FQNNGV. The CDR3 runs 16 residues. V shed 1 base, J shed 4 bases, and the junction held 0 bases outside the gene matches. CDR3 in amino acids: CASSLGTSGRADTQYF. CDR3 in DNA: TGTGCCAGCAGCTTAGGGACTAGCGGGAGGGCAGATACGCAGTATTTT.

The chain recombines TRBV11-2 with TRBJ2-5; 9 bases match TRBD1. V was clipped by 4 bases and J by 3 bases; unmatched bases: 3. Germline values: CDR1 SGHAT, CDR2 FQNNGV. The CDR3 loop spans 14 amino acids. In nucleotides, the CDR3 is TGTGCCAGCAGCTCAGGACAGGGGAAAGAGACCCAGTACTTC. Amino acid sequence: CASSSGQGKETQYF.

This sequence joins TRBV6-6 and TRBJ2-7, with 7 bases fitting TRBD1. Germline V gene lookup returns CDR1 MNHNY and CDR2 SVGAGI (reference sequence). Trimming at V came to 4 bases and at J to 11 bases, leaving 17 bases not matched to a gene. This CDR3 is 15 amino acids long. In DNA form, the CDR3 reads TGTGCCAGCAGTTCGTATACAGGGGATAACTACGGGGAGTACTTC. Encoded protein: CASSSYTGDNYGEYF.

The chain links TRBV30 to TRBJ1-5; D is possibly TRBD1 (6 bases). The ends were cut back, 1 base at V and 6 bases at J, with 16 bases in the middle. The CDR3 is 15 residues long. Germline CDR1 is GTSNPN and CDR2 is SVGIG (reference sequence). In nucleotides, the CDR3 is TGTGCCTGGAGTGGGGGATCGGGGGCTAGTCAGCCCCAGCATTTT. Translation: CAWSGGSGASQPQHF.

CDR3 DNA sequence: TGTGCCAGCAGTTCAAAGCGGGGAGGATGGACCTACGAGCAGTACTTC. The encoded protein is CASSSKRGGWTYEQYF. The rearrangement joins TRBV28 to TRBJ2-7, with 7 nucleotides matching TRBD2. The ends lost 4 bases at V and 2 bases at J; junction bases unmatched: 11. This CDR3 is built from 16 residues. Germline CDR1 MDHEN, CDR2 SYDVKM.

The genes are TRBV7-3 and TRBJ2-3; D remains unclear. The CDR3 is 16 amino acids. Trimming left V 5 bases short and J 2 bases short, with 17 bases between. Germline V gene sequence: CDR1 SGHTA, CDR2 FQGTGA. This CDR3 is CASSPNLSPYTDTQYF. CDR3 in DNA: TGTGCCAGCAGCCCAAATCTGTCCCCTTACACAGATACGCAGTATTTT. The full variable domain, its missing parts supplied by reference TRBV7-3 and TRBJ2-3, is GAGVSQTPSNKVTEKGKYVELRCDPISGHTALYWYRQSLGQGPEFLIYFQGTGAADDSGLPNDRFFAVRPEGSVSTLKIQRTERGDSAVYLCASSPNLSPYTDTQYFGPGTRLTVL.

This clone appeared a single time. CDR3 sequence (DNA): TGTGCCAGCAGCTTACCGGGACTAGGAGCTTACGAGCAGTACTTC. This translates into CASSLPGLGAYEQYF. This chain links TRBV5-4 with TRBJ2-7; 8 bases line up with TRBD2. CDR3 length: 15 residues. Germline V gene data show CDR1 as SGHNT and CDR2 as YYREEE (reference sequence). With V trimmed by 2 bases and J by 4 bases, 8 bases remained unmatched.

This clone was observed once. The chain carries TRBV5-4 and TRBJ2-7, with D tentatively TRBD2 (6 bases). Germline V lookup: CDR1 SGHNT, CDR2 YYREEE (reference sequence). The V gene lost 4 bases and the J gene lost 1 base, with 18 bases spanning the gap. The CDR3 has 16 residues. CDR3 DNA: TGTGCCAGCAGCCCCGGTCCGGGAGCGAAATCCTACGAGCAGTACTTC. Protein: CASSPGPGAKSYEQYF.